This T cell receptor beta chain was recorded in a study of HIV-infected patients and healthy controls. Germline CDR1 SGHTA, CDR2 FQGNSA. The CDR3 runs to 11 residues. With 5 bases removed from V and 3 bases from J, the gap between germline ends came to 4 bases. This clonotype was found many times. TCRdb reanalysed the 5' RACE reads using MiXCR and keeps one entry per CDR3 protein. The table records 50,000 to 80,000 distinct CDR3 sequences, about 19% of them present only once. The sample comprised CD4+ T cells from blood. This chain connects TRBV7-2 to TRBJ1-1; D is uncertain. The sequence derives from a human donor in good health. This CDR3 is CASSHYTEAFF. CDR3 coding DNA: TGTGCCAGCAGCCATTACACTGAAGCTTTCTTT.